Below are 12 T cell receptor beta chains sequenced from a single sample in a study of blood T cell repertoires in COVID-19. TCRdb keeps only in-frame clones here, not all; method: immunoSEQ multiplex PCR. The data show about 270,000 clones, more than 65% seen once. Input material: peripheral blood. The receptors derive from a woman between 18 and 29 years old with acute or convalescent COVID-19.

The CDR3 DNA reads TGTGCCAGCAGTAGACGGGAGTCCCACAATGAGCAGTTCTTC. Protein product: CASSRRESHNEQFF. The V call is TRBV5-5, the J call TRBJ2-1, with a weak D call TRBD2 (6 bases). The CDR3 extends over 14 amino acids. Germline loops: CDR1 SGHKS, CDR2 YYEKEE (reference sequence). Trimming removed 5 bases at V and 5 bases at J, with 14 bases between.

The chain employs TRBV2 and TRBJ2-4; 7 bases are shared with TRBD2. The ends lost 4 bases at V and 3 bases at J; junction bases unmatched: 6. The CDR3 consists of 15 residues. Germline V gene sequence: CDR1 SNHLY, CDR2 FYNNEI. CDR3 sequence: CASSATSVIKNIQYF. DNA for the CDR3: TGTGCCAGCAGTGCAACTAGCGTAATCAAAAACATTCAGTACTTC. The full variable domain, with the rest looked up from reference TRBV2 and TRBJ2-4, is EPEVTQTPSHQVTQMGQEVILRCVPISNHLYFYWYRQILGQKVEFLVSFYNNEISEKSEIFDDQFSVERPDGSNFTLKIRSTKLEDSAMYFCASSATSVIKNIQYFGAGTRLSVL.

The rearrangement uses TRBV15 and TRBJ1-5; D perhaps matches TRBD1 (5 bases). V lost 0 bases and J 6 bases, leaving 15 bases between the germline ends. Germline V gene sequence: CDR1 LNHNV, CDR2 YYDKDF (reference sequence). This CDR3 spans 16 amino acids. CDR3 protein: CATSRDLSAGRQPQHF. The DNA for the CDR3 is TGTGCCACCAGCAGAGATTTATCGGCAGGGCGTCAGCCCCAGCATTTT. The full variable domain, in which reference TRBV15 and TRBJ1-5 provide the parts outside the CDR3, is DAMVIQNPRYQVTQFGKPVTLSCSQTLNHNVMYWYQQKSSQAPKLLFHYYDKDFNNEADTPDNFQSRRPNTSFCFLDIRSPGLGDTAMYLCATSRDLSAGRQPQHFGDGTRLSIL.

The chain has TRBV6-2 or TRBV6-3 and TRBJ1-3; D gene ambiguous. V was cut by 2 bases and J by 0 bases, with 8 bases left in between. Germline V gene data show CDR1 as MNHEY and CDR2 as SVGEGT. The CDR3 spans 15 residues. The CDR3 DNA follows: TGTGCCAGCAGTTACGGGCAATTCTCTGGAAACACCATATATTTT. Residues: CASSYGQFSGNTIYF.

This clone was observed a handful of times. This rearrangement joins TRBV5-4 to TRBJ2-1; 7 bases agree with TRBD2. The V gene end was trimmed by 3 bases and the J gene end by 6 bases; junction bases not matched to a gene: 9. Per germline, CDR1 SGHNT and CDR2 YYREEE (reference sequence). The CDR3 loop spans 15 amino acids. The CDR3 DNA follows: TGTGCCAGCAGCTCCTCGGCTAGCGGAACCAATGAGCAGTTCTTC. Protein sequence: CASSSSASGTNEQFF.

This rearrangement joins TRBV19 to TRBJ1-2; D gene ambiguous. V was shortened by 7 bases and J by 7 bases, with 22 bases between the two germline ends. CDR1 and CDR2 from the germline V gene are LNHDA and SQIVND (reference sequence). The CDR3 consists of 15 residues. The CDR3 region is CASTHGQGRGLGYTF. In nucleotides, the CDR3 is TGTGCCAGTACGCACGGCCAAGGCCGGGGTCTTGGCTACACCTTC.

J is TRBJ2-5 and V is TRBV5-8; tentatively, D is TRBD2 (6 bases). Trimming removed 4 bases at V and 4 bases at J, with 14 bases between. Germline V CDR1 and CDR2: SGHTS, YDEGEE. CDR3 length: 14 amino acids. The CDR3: CASSGGGAGETQYF. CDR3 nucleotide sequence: TGTGCCAGCAGCGGAGGTGGAGCGGGAGAGACCCAGTACTTC.

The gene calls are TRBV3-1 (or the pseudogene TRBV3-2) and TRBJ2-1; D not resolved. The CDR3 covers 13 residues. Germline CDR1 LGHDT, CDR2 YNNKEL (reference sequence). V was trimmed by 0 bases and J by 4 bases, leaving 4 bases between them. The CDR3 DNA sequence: TGTGCCAGCAGCCAAGATCGTTACAATGAGCAGTTCTTC. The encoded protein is CASSQDRYNEQFF.

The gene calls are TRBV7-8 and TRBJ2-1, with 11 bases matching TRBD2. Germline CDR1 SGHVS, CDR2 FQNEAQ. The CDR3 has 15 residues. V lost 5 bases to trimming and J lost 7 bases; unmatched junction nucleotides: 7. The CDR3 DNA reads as TGTGCCAGCAGCCTGACTAGCGGGAATCCTAATGAGCAGTTCTTC. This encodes CASSLTSGNPNEQFF.

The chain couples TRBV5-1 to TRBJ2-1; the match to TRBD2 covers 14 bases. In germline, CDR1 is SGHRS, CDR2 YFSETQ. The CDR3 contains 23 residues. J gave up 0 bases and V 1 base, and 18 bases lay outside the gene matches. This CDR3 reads CASSLRARGPGLAGVDSYNEQFF. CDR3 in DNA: TGCGCCAGCAGCTTGAGGGCCAGGGGACCGGGACTAGCGGGAGTTGACTCCTACAATGAGCAGTTCTTC. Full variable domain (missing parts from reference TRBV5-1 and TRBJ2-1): KAGVTQTPRYLIKTRGQQVTLSCSPISGHRSVSWYQQTPGQGLQFLFEYFSETQRNKGNFPGRFSGRQFSNSRSEMNVSTLELGDSALYLCASSLRARGPGLAGVDSYNEQFFGPGTRLTVL.

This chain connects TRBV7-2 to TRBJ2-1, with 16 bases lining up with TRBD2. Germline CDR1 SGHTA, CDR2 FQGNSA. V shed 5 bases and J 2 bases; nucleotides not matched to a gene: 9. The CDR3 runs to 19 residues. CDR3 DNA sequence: TGTGCCAGCAGCGCATCCGGGACTAGCGGGAGGGCCCCCTACAATGAGCAGTTCTTC. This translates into CASSASGTSGRAPYNEQFF.

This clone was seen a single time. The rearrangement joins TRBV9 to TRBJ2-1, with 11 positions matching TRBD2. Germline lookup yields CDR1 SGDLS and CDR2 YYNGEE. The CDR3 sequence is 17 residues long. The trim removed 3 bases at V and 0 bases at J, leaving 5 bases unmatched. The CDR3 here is CASSEGTSGSSYNEQFF. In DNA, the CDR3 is TGTGCCAGCAGCGAGGGGACTAGCGGTAGCTCCTACAATGAGCAGTTCTTC.